A single T cell receptor beta chain is shown here with its context. The junction shows a germline mismatch at one end, possibly a read error. This CDR3 spans 13 amino acids. Germline V gene sequence: CDR1 SGHVS, CDR2 FQNEAQ. The sample comes from a study of cytomegalovirus exposure and HLA in healthy donors. The PCR had 60 Vbeta and 13 Jbeta primers. Profiled with immunoSEQ multiplex PCR; TCRdb holds only in-frame clones, not every one. This table holds hundreds of thousands of clones, around 79% found once. The genes are TRBV7-8 and TRBJ1-5; weak D call: TRBD1 (5 bases). The clonotype was recovered from a man between 18 and 35 years old in good health and CMV-seronegative. The sample was PBMCs. The CDR3 sequence: CAGSRQPDQPQHF. The CDR3, as DNA: TGTGCCGGCAGCCGACAGCCTGATCAGCCCCAGCATTTT.